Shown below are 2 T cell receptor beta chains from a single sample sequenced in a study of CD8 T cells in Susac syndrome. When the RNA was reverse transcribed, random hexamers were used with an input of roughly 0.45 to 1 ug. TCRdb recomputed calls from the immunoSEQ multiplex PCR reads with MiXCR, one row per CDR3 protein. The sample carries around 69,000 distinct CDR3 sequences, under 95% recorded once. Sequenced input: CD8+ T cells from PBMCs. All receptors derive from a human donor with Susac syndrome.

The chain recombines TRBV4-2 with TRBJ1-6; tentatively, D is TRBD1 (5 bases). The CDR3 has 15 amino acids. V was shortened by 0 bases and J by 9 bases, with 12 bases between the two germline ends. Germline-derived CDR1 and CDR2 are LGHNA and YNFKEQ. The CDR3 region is CASSQEGVRGSPLHF. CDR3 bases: TGTGCCAGCAGCCAAGAGGGGGTTAGGGGTTCACCCCTCCACTTT.

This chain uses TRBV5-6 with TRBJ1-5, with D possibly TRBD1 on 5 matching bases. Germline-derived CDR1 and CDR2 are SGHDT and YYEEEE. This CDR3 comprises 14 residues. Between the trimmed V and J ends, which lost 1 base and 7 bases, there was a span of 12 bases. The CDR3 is CASSLSGAGQPQHF. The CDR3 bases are TGTGCCAGCAGCTTGAGCGGGGCCGGGCAGCCCCAGCATTTT.